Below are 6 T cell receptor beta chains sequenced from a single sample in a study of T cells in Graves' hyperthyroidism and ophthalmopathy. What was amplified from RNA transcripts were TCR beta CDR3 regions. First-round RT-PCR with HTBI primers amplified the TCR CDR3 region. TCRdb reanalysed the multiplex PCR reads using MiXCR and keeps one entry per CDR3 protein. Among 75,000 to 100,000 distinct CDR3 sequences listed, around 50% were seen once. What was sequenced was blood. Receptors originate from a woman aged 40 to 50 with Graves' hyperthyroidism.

The CDR3 coding sequence is TGTGCCAGCAGTCTGCAGGGGGAGGGCCTCCCCGGGGAGCTGTTTTTT. This codes for CASSLQGEGLPGELFF. V usage is TRBV7-9 and J usage is TRBJ2-2; either TRBD1 or TRBD2 may supply D (7 bases each). Germline V gene data show CDR1 as SEHNR and CDR2 as FQNEAQ (reference sequence). V was shortened by 6 bases and J by 6 bases, with 20 bases between the two germline ends. CDR3 length: 16 amino acids. The variable domain in full, with the rest retrieved from reference TRBV7-9 and TRBJ2-2, is DTGVSQNPRHKITKRGQNVTFRCDPISEHNRLYWYRQTLGQGPEFLTYFQNEAQLEKSRLLSDRFSAERPKGSFSTLEIQRTEQGDSAMYLCASSLQGEGLPGELFFGEGSRLTVL.

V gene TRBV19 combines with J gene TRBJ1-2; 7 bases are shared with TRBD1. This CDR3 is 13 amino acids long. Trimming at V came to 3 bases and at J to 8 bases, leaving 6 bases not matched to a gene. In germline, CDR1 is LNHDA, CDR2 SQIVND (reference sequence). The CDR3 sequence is CASSMQGGRGYTF. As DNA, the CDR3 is TGTGCCAGTAGTATGCAAGGGGGCCGCGGCTACACCTTC.

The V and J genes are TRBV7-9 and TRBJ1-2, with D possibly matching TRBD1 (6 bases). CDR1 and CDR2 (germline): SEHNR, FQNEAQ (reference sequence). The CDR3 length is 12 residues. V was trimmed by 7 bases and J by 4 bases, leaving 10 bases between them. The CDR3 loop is CASKRTVYGYTF. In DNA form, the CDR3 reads TGTGCCAGCAAGAGGACAGTCTATGGCTACACCTTC.

CDR3 amino acids: CASSLTMGVGAQLDEKLFF. DNA of the CDR3: TGTGCCAGCAGCCTCACCATGGGGGTAGGGGCCCAGCTGGATGAAAAACTGTTTTTT. The chain employs TRBV7-9 and TRBJ1-4; tentative D call: TRBD1 (5 bases). Trimming stripped 5 bases from V and 6 bases from J, with 28 bases between. CDR3 length: 19 amino acids. Germline-derived CDR1 and CDR2 are SEHNR and FQNEAQ (reference sequence).

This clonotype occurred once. CDR3 bases: TGTGCCAGCAGCCGTTGGACTAGCGGGTTTGCCTACGAGCAGTACTTC. Translating it yields CASSRWTSGFAYEQYF. This chain joins TRBV7-2 and TRBJ2-7, with TRBD2 matching over 11 bases. Germline CDR1 and CDR2: SGHTA and FQGNSA. This CDR3 comprises 16 residues. V shed 5 bases, J shed 2 bases, and the junction held 8 bases outside the gene matches.

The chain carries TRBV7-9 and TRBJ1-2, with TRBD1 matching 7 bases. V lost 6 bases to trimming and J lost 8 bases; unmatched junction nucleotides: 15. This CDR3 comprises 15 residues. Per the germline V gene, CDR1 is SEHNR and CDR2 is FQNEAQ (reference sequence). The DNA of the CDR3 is TGTGCCAGCAGTTTGACAGGGACGATGGGAGACGGCTACACCTTC. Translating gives CASSLTGTMGDGYTF.